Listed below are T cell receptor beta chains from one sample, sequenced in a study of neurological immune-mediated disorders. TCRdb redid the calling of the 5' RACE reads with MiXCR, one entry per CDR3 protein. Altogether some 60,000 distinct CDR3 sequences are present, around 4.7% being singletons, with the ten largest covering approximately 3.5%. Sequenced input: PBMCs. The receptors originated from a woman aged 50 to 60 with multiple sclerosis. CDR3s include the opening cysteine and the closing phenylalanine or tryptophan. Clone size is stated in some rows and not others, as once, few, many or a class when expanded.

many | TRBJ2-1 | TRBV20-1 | CSARLAGGIYNEQFF
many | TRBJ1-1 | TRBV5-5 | CASSLDGGAFF
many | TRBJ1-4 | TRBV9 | CASSVDPSEKLFF
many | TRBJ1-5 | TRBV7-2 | CASSSGQGASNQPQHF
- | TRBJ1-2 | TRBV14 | CASSQVEGLGYGYTF
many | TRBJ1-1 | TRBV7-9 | CASSHVTVMNTEAFF
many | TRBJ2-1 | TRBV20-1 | CSARDGSDEQFF
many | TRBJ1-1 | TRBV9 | CASSVAGQMNTEAFF
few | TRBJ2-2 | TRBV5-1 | CASSLIAAGTGELFF
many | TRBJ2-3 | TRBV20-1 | CSARDPGQGIDTQYF
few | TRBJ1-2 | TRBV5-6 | CASSSERQDYGYTF
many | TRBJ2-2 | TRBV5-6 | CASSRDRIWVTGELFF
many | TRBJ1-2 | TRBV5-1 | CASSLARAYGYTF
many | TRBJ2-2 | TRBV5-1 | CASSLPSGGTGELFF
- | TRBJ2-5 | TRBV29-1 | CSVEGGRETQYF
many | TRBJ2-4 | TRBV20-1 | CSARGSGTGTAIQYF
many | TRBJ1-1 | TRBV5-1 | CASGYGGNTEAFF
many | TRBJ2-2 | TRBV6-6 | CASSPLDRGTGELFF
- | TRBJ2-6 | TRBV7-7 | CASSPAKRGLSGANVLTF
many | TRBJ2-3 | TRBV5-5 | CASSPGHRTDTQYF
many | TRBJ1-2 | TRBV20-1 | CSARGDRGEGYTF
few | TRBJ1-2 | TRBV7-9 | CASSDWTDYGYTF
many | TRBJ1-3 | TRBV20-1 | CSAATRSNTIYF
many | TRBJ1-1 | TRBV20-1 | CRGIQGAGYSGENTEAFF
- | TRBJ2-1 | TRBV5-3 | CARSLVGSGVHEQFF
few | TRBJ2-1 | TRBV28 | CASSFGTINEQFF
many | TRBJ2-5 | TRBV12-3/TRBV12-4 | CASSYGGQGTQYF
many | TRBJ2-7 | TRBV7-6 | CASSAGQGGGYEQYF
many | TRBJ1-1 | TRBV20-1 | CSARDPSGFNAEAFF
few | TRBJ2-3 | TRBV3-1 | CASSRFEADTQYF
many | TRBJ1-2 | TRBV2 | CASRPQGGENYGYTF
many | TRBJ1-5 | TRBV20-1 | CSASTGGNQPQHF